These 20 T cell receptor beta chains were sequenced from one sample in a study of blood T cell repertoires in COVID-19. Only in-frame clones appear in the TCRdb table, and some are missing; sequencing was by immunoSEQ multiplex PCR. The sample records approximately 160,000 clones, over 65% being singletons. Source material: peripheral blood. The receptors originated from a man between 60 and 70 years old with acute or convalescent COVID-19.

The chain uses TRBV27 and TRBJ2-7; TRBD1 might be the D (5 bases). CDR1 is MNHEY, CDR2 SMNVEV, per germline (reference sequence). The ends were cut back, 2 bases at V and 4 bases at J, with 15 bases in the middle. The CDR3 has 15 residues. The CDR3 region is CASSLGSGFTYEQYF. The CDR3 DNA reads TGTGCCAGCAGTTTAGGTTCAGGGTTCACATACGAGCAGTACTTC.

The chain is built from TRBV11-2 and TRBJ1-2; perhaps TRBD1 as D (5 bases). CDR1 SGHAT and CDR2 FQNNGV come from the germline V gene. This CDR3 has 11 amino acids. V lost 6 bases and J lost 6, with 8 bases in between. For the CDR3, the DNA is TGTGCCAGCAGTAGGGGTGATGGCTACACCTTC. It specifies CASSRGDGYTF.

CDR3 in amino acids: CASSPWQNIAKNIQYF. CDR3 in DNA: TGTGCCAGCTCACCCTGGCAGAATATAGCCAAAAACATTCAGTACTTC. This rearrangement joins TRBV18 to TRBJ2-4; D unresolved. The germline V and J ends were trimmed by 3 bases and 0 bases, with 12 bases remaining between them. CDR1 is KGHSH and CDR2 is LQKENI in the germline V gene. The CDR3 is 16 residues long.

The chain joins TRBV27 to TRBJ2-2; 7 bases are a match to TRBD1. Germline V gene lookup returns CDR1 MNHEY and CDR2 SMNVEV (reference sequence). Trimming at V came to 6 bases and at J to 1 base, leaving 8 bases not matched to a gene. The CDR3 loop spans 16 amino acids. The CDR3 DNA reads TGTGCCAGCAGCGGTACTGGACAGGTGAACACCGGGGAGCTGTTTTTT. Translating it yields CASSGTGQVNTGELFF.

The chain joins TRBV29-1 to TRBJ2-5, with 15 bases aligning to TRBD2. The CDR3 has 17 residues. The germline V gene encodes CDR1 SQVTM and CDR2 ANQGSEA. V was clipped by 6 bases and J by 4 bases; unmatched bases: 12. CDR3 coding DNA: TGCAGCGTACGTAGGACTAGCGGGGGGGCGGTCGGAGAGACCCAGTACTTC. Translation gives CSVRRTSGGAVGETQYF. The variable domain in full, with the rest retrieved from reference TRBV29-1 and TRBJ2-5, is SAVISQKPSRDICQRGTSLTIQCQVDSQVTMMFWYRQQPGQSLTLIATANQGSEATYESGFVIDKFPISRPNLTFSTLTVSNMSPEDSSIYLCSVRRTSGGAVGETQYFGPGTRLLVL.

The chain employs TRBV30 and TRBJ1-1; D remains ambiguous. Trimming left V 5 bases short and J 5 bases short, with 9 bases between. The CDR3 spans 11 residues. The V gene's germline CDR1 is GTSNPN and CDR2 SVGIG (reference sequence). Here the CDR3 reads CAWSRTTEAFF. The CDR3 nucleotides read TGTGCCTGGTCACGGACTACTGAAGCTTTCTTT.

The chain is built from TRBV9 and TRBJ1-5, with 9 nucleotides matching TRBD1. J gave up 7 bases and V 3 bases, and 8 bases lay outside the gene matches. The germline V gene has CDR1 SGDLS and CDR2 YYNGEE. The CDR3 covers 15 residues. The CDR3 region has the DNA TGTGCCAGCAGCGGGGGACAGGGTTGGGAACAGCCCCAGCATTTT. Translating gives CASSGGQGWEQPQHF.

This clone has at least ten counts. V gene TRBV4-1 combines with J gene TRBJ1-1, with no clear D. Germline V gives CDR1 MGHRA, CDR2 YSYEKL. The V gene lost 0 bases and the J gene lost 5 bases, with 10 bases spanning the gap. There are 14 residues in the CDR3. The CDR3 DNA reads as TGCGCCAGCAGCCAAGACCCTAGATGGACTGAAGCTTTCTTT. Protein product: CASSQDPRWTEAFF.

The chain recombines TRBV4-1 with TRBJ1-1; D is undetermined. The V gene lost 4 bases and the J gene lost 3 bases, with 9 bases spanning the gap. This CDR3 has 13 residues. CDR1 and CDR2 from the germline V gene are MGHRA and YSYEKL. The CDR3 loop reads CASSRAGYTEAFF. CDR3 nucleotides: TGCGCCAGCAGCCGGGCCGGATACACTGAAGCTTTCTTT.

This clone was recorded a few times. V is TRBV3-1 (or the pseudogene TRBV3-2) and J is TRBJ2-1; 8 bases fit TRBD2. Germline CDR1 reads LGHDT; CDR2 reads YNNKEL (reference sequence). V was pared by 1 base and J by 6 bases, with 5 bases of the junction left unmatched. The CDR3 loop spans 15 amino acids. The CDR3 sequence is CASSQVGGGSNEQFF. The CDR3 DNA is TGTGCCAGCAGCCAAGTGGGCGGGGGGAGCAATGAGCAGTTCTTC.

This sequence joins TRBV7-9 and TRBJ2-1; 7 bases match TRBD1. Germline values: CDR1 SEHNR, CDR2 FQNEAQ (reference sequence). The length of the CDR3 is 15 residues. V trimming: 4 bases; J trimming: 2 bases; junction bases outside the gene matches: 5. CDR3 bases: TGTGCCAGCAGCTCGACAGGGAGTACCTACAATGAGCAGTTCTTC. This sequence encodes CASSSTGSTYNEQFF.

The chain is built from TRBV6-6 and TRBJ2-5, with D tentatively TRBD1 (6 bases). Germline assignment: CDR1 MNHNY and CDR2 SVGAGI (reference sequence). The CDR3 contains 14 residues. Deletions cut 5 bases from V and 2 bases from J, with 12 bases between. The DNA of the CDR3 is TGTGCCAGCAGTATACAGGGCCCACAAGAGACCCAGTACTTC. Its protein is CASSIQGPQETQYF.

The rearrangement joins TRBV19 to TRBJ2-5, with D possibly TRBD2 on 5 matching bases. V lost 1 base and J 3 bases, leaving 9 bases between the germline ends. This CDR3 is built from 14 residues. Germline V gene data show CDR1 as LNHDA and CDR2 as SQIVND (reference sequence). CDR3 nucleotides: TGTGCCAGTAGTATAGTTGGGCGGGAAGAGACCCAGTACTTC. It codes for CASSIVGREETQYF.

The rearrangement uses TRBV30 and TRBJ2-2; 9 nucleotides match TRBD1. CDR1 is GTSNPN and CDR2 is SVGIG in the germline V gene (reference sequence). J was trimmed by 7 bases and V by 0 bases; bases with no gene match: 6. The CDR3 runs to 15 residues. CDR3: CAWSVGQGMIGELFF. CDR3 DNA sequence: TGTGCCTGGAGTGTGGGACAGGGCATGATCGGGGAGCTGTTTTTT.

This clone was seen only a few times. The rearrangement uses TRBV3-1 (or the pseudogene TRBV3-2) and TRBJ2-2; 7 bases fit TRBD1. The germline CDR1 and CDR2 sequences are LGHDT and YNNKEL (reference sequence). Trimming at V came to 3 bases and at J to 1 base, leaving 8 bases not matched to a gene. This CDR3 spans 17 amino acids. The CDR3 nucleotides are TGTGCCAGCAGCCATCTGATTGGGACAGAGAACACCGGGGAGCTGTTTTTT. It codes for CASSHLIGTENTGELFF.

J is TRBJ1-2 and V is TRBV30; D gene unclear. The CDR3 consists of 15 residues. In germline, CDR1 is GTSNPN, CDR2 SVGIG (reference sequence). Trimming took 5 bases from V and 3 from J, leaving 19 bases between them. The CDR3 coding sequence is TGTGCCTGGGGGGTTTCGGAGGAGGACGACTATGGCTACACCTTC. Translating gives CAWGVSEEDDYGYTF.

The chain joins TRBV6-2 or TRBV6-3 to TRBJ1-2; TRBD1 matches at 7 bases. The CDR3 sequence is 14 residues long. Trimming cost V 5 bases and J 6 bases; bases outside gene matches: 9. The germline gives CDR1 MNHEY, CDR2 SVGEGT. This CDR3 is CASSPLDRRHGYTF. In DNA, the CDR3 is TGTGCCAGCAGTCCCCTGGACAGGCGGCATGGCTACACCTTC.

V usage is TRBV10-1 and J usage is TRBJ1-2, with D possibly TRBD1 on 6 matching bases. V was clipped by 6 bases and J by 4 bases, with 18 bases between them. The CDR3 runs 15 residues. Germline lookup yields CDR1 WNHNN and CDR2 SYGVQD (reference sequence). The CDR3 loop reads CASRTQLGTFYGYTF. DNA for the CDR3: TGCGCCAGCAGGACTCAACTCGGGACATTCTATGGCTACACCTTC.

The V gene is TRBV10-3, the J gene TRBJ1-2; D unclear. The CDR3 totals 12 residues. Germline V lookup: CDR1 ENHRY, CDR2 SYGVKD. V shed 7 bases and J shed 2 bases, with 8 bases lying between them. In DNA, the CDR3 is TGTGCCATCAAGAGGGTAAACTATGGCTACACCTTC. This codes for CAIKRVNYGYTF.

The chain couples TRBV15 to TRBJ1-3; 10 positions match TRBD1. The CDR3 spans 15 residues. Unmatched junction bases numbered 0, after V lost 3 bases and J lost 1 base. Germline-derived CDR1 and CDR2 are LNHNV and YYDKDF (reference sequence). The CDR3 DNA sequence: TGTGCCACCAGCAGGGACAGGGGGTCTGGAAACACCATATATTTT. This encodes CATSRDRGSGNTIYF.